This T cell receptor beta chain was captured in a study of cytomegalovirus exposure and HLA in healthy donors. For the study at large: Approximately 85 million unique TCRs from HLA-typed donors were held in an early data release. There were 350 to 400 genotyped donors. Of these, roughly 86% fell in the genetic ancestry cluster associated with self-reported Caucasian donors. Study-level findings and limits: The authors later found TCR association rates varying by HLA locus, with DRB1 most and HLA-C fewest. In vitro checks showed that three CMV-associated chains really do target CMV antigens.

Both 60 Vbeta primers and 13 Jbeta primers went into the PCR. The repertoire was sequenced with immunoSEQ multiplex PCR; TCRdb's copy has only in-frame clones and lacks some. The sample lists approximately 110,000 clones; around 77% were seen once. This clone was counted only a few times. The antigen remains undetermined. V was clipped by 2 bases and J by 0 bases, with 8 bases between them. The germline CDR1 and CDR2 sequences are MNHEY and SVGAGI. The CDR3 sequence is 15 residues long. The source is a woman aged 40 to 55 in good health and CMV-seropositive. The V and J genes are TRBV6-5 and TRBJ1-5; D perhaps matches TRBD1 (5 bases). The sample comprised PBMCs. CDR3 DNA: TGTGCCAGCAGTTACCGGGGGGGTAGCAATCAGCCCCAGCATTTT. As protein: CASSYRGGSNQPQHF.